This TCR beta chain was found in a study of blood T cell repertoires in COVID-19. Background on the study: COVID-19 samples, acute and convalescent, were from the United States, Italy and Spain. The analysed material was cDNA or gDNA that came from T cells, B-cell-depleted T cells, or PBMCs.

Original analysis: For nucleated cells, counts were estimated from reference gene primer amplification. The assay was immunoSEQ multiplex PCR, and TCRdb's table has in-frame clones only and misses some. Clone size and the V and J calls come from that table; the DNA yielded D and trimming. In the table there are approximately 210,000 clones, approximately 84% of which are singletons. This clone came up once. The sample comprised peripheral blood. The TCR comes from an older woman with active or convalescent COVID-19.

The CDR3 nucleotides read TGTGCCAGCAGTTTAGGGACAACTTACGAGCAGTACTTC. Residues: CASSLGTTYEQYF. The gene calls are TRBV27 and TRBJ2-7, with D perhaps TRBD1 (6 bases). Trimming left V 2 bases short and J 4 bases short, with 9 bases between. The CDR3 is 13 residues long. The germline gives CDR1 MNHEY, CDR2 SMNVEV (reference sequence).